These T cell receptor beta chains were read from a single sample in a study of OX40 agonist ivuxolimab in advanced cancers. The repertoire was sequenced with immunoSEQ multiplex PCR; TCRdb's copy has only in-frame clones and lacks some. The table records approximately 68,000 clones, more than 70% of them present only once. The sample consisted of CD4+ or CD8+ T cells sorted from blood, taken in a trial of the OX40 agonist ivuxolimab. The receptors shown here come from an adult with an advanced solid tumor such as melanoma, head and neck, liver or kidney cancer. The CDR3 runs from the conserved cysteine through the conserved F or W. The D gene is left open where the match is weak. Some rows mark clone size as missing; the rest say once, few, many or name a class of expanded clone.

J gene,clone size,D gene,V gene,CDR3 DNA,CDR3 protein
TRBJ2-1,NA,TRBD2,TRBV29-1,TGCAGCGTTGCAGGACTAGCGGGAGTCAATGAGCAGTTCTTC,CSVAGLAGVNEQFF
TRBJ1-1,NA,NA,TRBV19,TGTGCCAGTAGTGGGGGGACCGTGGCGAACACTGAAGCTTTCTTT,CASSGGTVANTEAFF
TRBJ1-6,many,NA,TRBV7-3,TGTGCCAGCAGCTCGAGGATGGGGGACCCCCTCCACTTT,CASSSRMGDPLHF
TRBJ2-1,NA,TRBD2,TRBV19,TGTGCCAGTACTCGTTGGGTGGGACTAGCGGGGGACAGCTCCTACAATGAGCAGTTCTTC,CASTRWVGLAGDSSYNEQFF
TRBJ2-1,NA,TRBD2,TRBV4-2,TGTGCCAGCGGTCCTAGCGGTGCCTTCAATGAGCAGTTCTTC,CASGPSGAFNEQFF
TRBJ2-7,NA,NA,TRBV18,TGTGCCAGCTCACCACCGTCTGTACCCTACGAGCAGTACTTC,CASSPPSVPYEQYF
TRBJ2-7,NA,NA,TRBV18,TGTGCCAGCTCACCACCGGGGGCAGGGGCGATGCAGTACTTC,CASSPPGAGAMQYF
TRBJ2-5,NA,TRBD1,TRBV5-4,TGTGCCAGCAGCAACCGGGACAGGGAGACCCAGTACTTC,CASSNRDRETQYF
TRBJ1-6,NA,TRBD1,TRBV7-2,TGTGCCAGCAGCTTCGGACAGGGAGGGTCACCCCTCCACTTT,CASSFGQGGSPLHF
TRBJ2-7,NA,NA,TRBV25-1,TGTGCCAGCAGAAGGGACGGAACCTACGAGCAGTACTTC,CASRRDGTYEQYF
TRBJ1-5,once,NA,TRBV5-6,TGTGCCAGCAGCTCCCGGGAGCGGGAGCCCCAGCATTTT,CASSSREREPQHF
TRBJ1-3,once,NA,TRBV19,TGTGCCAGTGCCCGACAGGTTTCCGGCACCATATATTTT,CASARQVSGTIYF
TRBJ2-3,NA,NA,TRBV5-1,TGCGCCAGCAGCTTGATCGGTTTAGGAGGGATGACAGATACGCAGTATTTT,CASSLIGLGGMTDTQYF